This TCR beta chain was sequenced in a study of shared clonotypes between healthy human individuals (dated by TCRdb to about 2020). With respect to the entire study: Two women and three men aged 18 to 49 years were included in the cohort. Per donor, three plates each were used for CD4 naive and CD4 memory, two for CD8 naive, and one for CD8 memory. To estimate repertoire size and how much clonotypes are shared between individuals, the study performed deep sequencing of blood TCR repertoires from a few healthy adults. Different laboratories and diverse techniques were used to prepare libraries and sequence TCR repertoires, to increase sequencing depth and limit assay-specific biases. Leukapheresis yielded between about 0.8 and 9.5 billion PBMCs per donor.

For the CD8 naive samples, CD45RO-negative cells were positively selected for CCR7, yielding a CD45RA+CCR7+ population from which TemRA cells were excluded. The donors were healthy, HIV-negative adults who had no recently reported acute infections or vaccinations. Only Caucasian adults living in Nashville, Tennessee, USA were represented among the donors. Blood was collected by leukapheresis, and PBMCs were isolated by Ficoll-Histopaque density gradient centrifugation and then cryopreserved in liquid nitrogen vapor phase. Analytical flow cytometry was used to check the purity and quantity of every magnetically sorted T cell population. From each sorted fraction, genomic DNA was isolated and quantified by UV absorbance on a Nanodrop 2000c. Overall results and qualifications from the work: Sampling was restricted to blood, and TCR repertoires in tissues likely differ from the TCR repertoires found in blood. Pairwise subsampling indicated that sequencing depth was expected to affect the degree of clonotype sharing among donors. The small number of donors limited the genetic and exposure-history diversity represented. Rarefaction of sorted-subset datasets indicated incomplete sequencing despite the large sequencing depth. Clonotypes shared by all four sorted-subset donors showed higher generation probabilities than non-shared clonotypes. Naive subsets generally had larger estimated clonotype richness than memory subsets. Across a handful of donors, about 4.5% of naive CD4, approximately 3.6% of naive CD8, approximately 2.5% of memory CD4, and roughly 0.41% of memory CD8 clonotypes were shared.

On this clone itself: It has no known antigen specificity. One base away there is no much larger clone; base qualities are not given.

TCR CDR3 regions were amplified from genomic DNA by multiplex PCR using the deep immunoSEQ assay. Genomic DNA extracted from each cell subset was distributed evenly over all wells of several immunoSEQ 96-well plates, and each plate served as one replicate. For sorted subsets, approximately 200 ng of genomic DNA, equivalent to some 30,000 T cell genomes, went into each replicate PCR. The purified libraries were quantified using a Qubit 3.0 fluorometer, sized with a Bioanalyzer 2100, and then quantified again using the KAPA Library Quantification kit. Every immunoSEQ 96-well plate was sequenced on a dedicated single-read 150-cycle Illumina NextSeq 550 flow cell. On the study's bioinformatics: The immunoSEQ output contained only junctional sequences without quality scores, so filtering could not match that applied to full-length reads. Sequences were annotated with PyIR, a Python wrapper for IgBLAST v1.9, using IMGT germline references to assign V/J genes and CDR3. Reads were filtered out if the reads had weak V/J assignments (E-value above 1e-6), no CDR3, stop codons, out-of-frame junctions, or ambiguous translated residues. V3J clonotypes were defined as sequences sharing the same inferred V gene, J gene, and CDR3 amino acid sequence. Percentage overlap between repertoires was computed as shared unique clonotypes divided by the size of the smaller repertoire. Repertoire richness was assessed with RTK rarefaction, the Chao1 estimator, and Recon v2.1 estimates of unobserved clonotypes. Generation probabilities were computed with OLGA for all TCRbeta clonotypes obtained by the gDNA method from a few donors. Here the immuneACCESS table is served through TCRdb, limited to in-frame sequences with V and J called. Missing clones are a known gap in these copies; in checked studies unresolved V genes cover under half, and the rest lacks a known reason. The V and J calls and clone size come from that table; D and trimming were worked out from the DNA. The sample contains 2 million or so clones, approximately 94% of them found a single time. The ten largest clones take up more than 0.95% of the sample.

Sequencing was carried out using naive CD8+ T cells sorted from blood. According to the study, the label for this sample's cell subset or site signals: CD45RA+CCR7+. This TCR was recovered from a man between 18 and 35 years old in good health.

The DNA sequence is given as TGTGCCAGCAATAGCCCCGCGGGGGAACAGTACTTC. This gives the protein CASNSPAGEQYF. The chain joins TRBV6-1 to TRBJ2-7; the junction holds 7 bases that match TRBD2. From the germline V gene, CDR1 is MNHNS and CDR2 is SASEGT. Relative to germline, V is missing 7 bases and J is missing 10 bases, with 10 bases of the junction outside any gene match. The CDR3 sequence holds 12 residues, the cysteine and phenylalanine included. The entry retains the CDR3 DNA only, 36 bases that are in frame from base 1.